This TCR beta chain was captured in a study of T cell responses to AZD1222 COVID-19 vaccine. General observations from the study: Only five or six individuals given AZD1222 were seropositive at baseline. Donors were largely white British and mainly female; clonal diversity was possibly underestimated.

Concerning this clone: The antigen remains unidentified.

This CDR3 is 15 amino acids long. With 0 bases removed from V and 1 base from J, the gap between germline ends came to 7 bases. Measured with immunoSEQ multiplex PCR; TCRdb has only the in-frame clones, and not every one. Among approximately 99,000 clones listed, roughly 90% were seen once. The clonotype was recovered from an adult who received the AZD1222 COVID-19 vaccine. Specimen: peripheral blood, collected 28 days after the second AZD1222 dose. This chain connects TRBV5-3 to TRBJ2-2, with no clear D. TRBV5-3 has ORF status, its function being uncertain. CDR3 loop: CARSLGRLNTGELFF. Here the CDR3 DNA reads TGTGCCAGAAGCTTGGGACGGCTGAACACCGGGGAGCTGTTTTTT.